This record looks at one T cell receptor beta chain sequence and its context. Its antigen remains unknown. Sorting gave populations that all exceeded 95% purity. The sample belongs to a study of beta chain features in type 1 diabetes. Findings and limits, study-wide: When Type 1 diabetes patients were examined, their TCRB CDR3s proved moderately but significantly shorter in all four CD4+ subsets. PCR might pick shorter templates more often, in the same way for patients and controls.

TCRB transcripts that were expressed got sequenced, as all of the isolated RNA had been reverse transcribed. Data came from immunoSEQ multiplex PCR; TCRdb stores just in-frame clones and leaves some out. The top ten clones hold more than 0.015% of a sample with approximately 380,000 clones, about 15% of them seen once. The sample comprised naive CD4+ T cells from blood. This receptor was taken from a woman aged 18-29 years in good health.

The CDR3 sequence is CASSAGEGRTEAFF. For the CDR3, the DNA is TGTGCCAGCAGCGCTGGAGAGGGTAGGACTGAAGCTTTCTTT. J is TRBJ1-1 and V is TRBV9; D unclear. The CDR3 contains 14 residues. The germline gives CDR1 SGDLS, CDR2 YYNGEE. V shed 3 bases and J shed 5 bases, with 14 bases lying between them.